A single sample is the source of the 7 T cell receptor beta chains below, sequenced in a study of shared clonotypes between healthy human individuals. Sequenced by immunoSEQ multiplex PCR; TCRdb stores in-frame clones only, minus some. The data hold around 200,000 clones, with approximately 61% observed a single time. The sample taken for sequencing was memory CD4+ T cells sorted from blood. Documented subset: CD45RA-negative fraction. The receptors were gathered from a man aged 30-40 years in good health.

V usage is TRBV7-3 and J usage is TRBJ1-2; D unclear. This CDR3 is 12 amino acids long. Trimming stripped 2 bases from V and 7 bases from J, with 8 bases between. Looked up from germline, CDR1 is SGHTA and CDR2 is FQGTGA. CDR3 bases: TGTGCCAGCAGCTTAGCGCGAGTTGGCTACACCTTC. This encodes CASSLARVGYTF.

This chain joins TRBV5-5 and TRBJ2-7, with 7 positions matching TRBD2. Trimming took 0 bases from V and 3 from J; bases not matched to a gene: 6. Germline V gene sequence: CDR1 SGHKS, CDR2 YYEKEE (reference sequence). CDR3 length: 15 residues. The CDR3 spells CASSLGPGGFYEQYF. The CDR3 nucleotides are TGTGCCAGCAGCTTGGGCCCCGGGGGGTTCTACGAGCAGTACTTC. Full variable domain (rest looked up from reference TRBV5-5 and TRBJ2-7): DAGVTQSPTHLIKTRGQQVTLRCSPISGHKSVSWYQQVLGQGPQFIFQYYEKEERGRGNFPDRFSARQFPNYSSELNVNALLLGDSALYLCASSLGPGGFYEQYFGPGTRLTVT.

This clone was counted a single time. J is TRBJ2-1 and V is TRBV7-8; TRBD2 agrees at 8 bases. This CDR3 has 16 amino acids. The J segment lost 5 bases and the V segment lost 2 bases, leaving 8 bases of the junction unmatched. Per the germline V gene, CDR1 is SGHVS and CDR2 is FQNEAQ. The CDR3 bases are TGTGCCAGCAGCTTAAGGGCGGCGGGGGGCAACAATGAGCAGTTCTTC. Translated: CASSLRAAGGNNEQFF. Drawing the rest from reference TRBV7-8 and TRBJ2-1, the complete variable domain is GAGVSQSPRYKVAKRGQDVALRCDPISGHVSLFWYQQALGQGPEFLTYFQNEAQLDKSGLPSDRFFAERPEGSVSTLKIQRTQQEDSAVYLCASSLRAAGGNNEQFFGPGTRLTVL.

V is TRBV5-5 and J is TRBJ2-3; D is unresolved. Germline-derived CDR1 and CDR2 are SGHKS and YYEKEE (reference sequence). The CDR3 length is 14 residues. V lost 2 bases, J lost 0 bases, and 7 bases lay in between. CDR3 sequence (DNA): TGTGCCAGCAGCTTTTCCGCTAGCACAGATACGCAGTATTTT. Its translation is CASSFSASTDTQYF.

Only one count was recorded for this clone. This chain uses TRBV2 with TRBJ2-1, with D unclear. Between the trimmed V and J ends, which lost 8 bases and 7 bases, there was a span of 12 bases. The CDR3 covers 12 residues. From germline, CDR1 is SNHLY and CDR2 FYNNEI. This CDR3 reads CASSAVGNEQFF. The CDR3 DNA sequence: TGTGCCAGCTCCGCAGTTGGGAATGAGCAGTTCTTC.

This rearrangement joins TRBV7-9 to TRBJ2-7, with 11 bases that match TRBD2. The trim removed 6 bases at V and 4 bases at J, leaving 11 bases unmatched. CDR1 SEHNR and CDR2 FQNEAQ come from the germline V gene (reference sequence). The CDR3 spans 16 residues. The DNA for the CDR3 is TGTGCCAGCAGGAGTGTACTAGCGGGAGAGACGTACGAGCAGTACTTC. It is translated as CASRSVLAGETYEQYF.

The table lists this clone with many counts. This chain connects TRBV18 to TRBJ1-2, with D hard to call. CDR3 length: 17 amino acids. Per germline, CDR1 KGHSH and CDR2 LQKENI. Trimming shortened V by 0 bases and J by 10 bases, and 24 bases separated the two germline ends. The CDR3 region has the DNA TGTGCCAGCTCACCACCCTTTGTCACCGCCCAAGCGCTTTACTACACCTTC. Protein product: CASSPPFVTAQALYYTF.